This TCR beta chain was recovered during a study of cytomegalovirus exposure and HLA in healthy donors. Study as a whole: HLA-typed donors were the source of 83 million or so unique TCRs held in an early data release.

In the case of this clone: The antigen remains unidentified.

PCR employed 60 Vbeta and 13 Jbeta primers. Clones were read by immunoSEQ multiplex PCR, and TCRdb kept only the in-frame ones, dropping some. The sample lists approximately 190,000 clones, approximately 82% seen once, with 1.5% to 2% in the top ten. Study-wide results and caveats: For most subjects, TCR beta sequences were reported to predict HLA-A and HLA-B alleles with accuracy. A missense variant in DCLRE1C was later tied to TCR beta V- and J-gene trimming.

Trimming took 0 bases from V and 4 from J; bases not matched to a gene: 11. Germline-derived CDR1 and CDR2 are KGHSH and LQKENI. The CDR3 is 19 amino acids. The sample comprised PBMCs. The receptor was derived from a man in his forties or fifties in good health and CMV-seropositive. This chain links TRBV18 with TRBJ2-1; 11 bases map to TRBD2. For the CDR3, the DNA is TGTGCCAGCTCACCACCGTTACTAGCGGGAGTGTCCCGATACAATGAGCAGTTCTTC. Its translation: CASSPPLLAGVSRYNEQFF.